These T cell receptor beta chains were read from a single sample in a study of memory CD4+ T cells and cytomegalovirus serostatus. Profiled with immunoSEQ multiplex PCR; TCRdb holds only in-frame clones, not every one. The sample contains more than 45,000 clones, approximately 78% of which appear only once. Sequencing used memory CD4+ T cells from blood. The receptors were gathered from an adult in good health and CMV-seronegative. CDR3s include the opening cysteine and the closing phenylalanine or tryptophan. D genes are given only for firm matches. Expanded clones are given a class, and other clones once, few, many or no size at all.

CDR3 length	clone size	J gene	V gene	D gene	CDR3 protein	CDR3 DNA
15	NA	TRBJ1-4	TRBV5-6	NA	CASSGRGRRDEKLFF	TGTGCCAGCAGCGGACGGGGACGTAGAGATGAAAAACTGTTTTTT
13	NA	TRBJ1-2	TRBV6-6	NA	CASSSTRVGGYTF	TGTGCCAGCAGTTCAACCAGGGTGGGCGGCTACACCTTC
17	NA	TRBJ2-7	TRBV7-8	NA	CASSLIDRGAQPYEQYF	TGTGCCAGCAGCTTAATCGATCGGGGGGCACAACCCTACGAGCAGTACTTC
14	once	TRBJ2-5	TRBV15	NA	CATGQTGLQETQYF	TGTGCCACCGGTCAGACAGGTTTACAAGAGACCCAGTACTTC
15	NA	TRBJ2-3	TRBV28	NA	CASSQIQGISDTQYF	TGTGCCAGCAGTCAAATACAGGGAATATCAGATACGCAGTATTTT
14	few	TRBJ1-2	TRBV5-1	NA	CASSLASEASGYTF	TGCGCCAGCAGCTTGGCCTCCGAGGCCAGTGGCTACACCTTC
13	NA	TRBJ2-5	TRBV5-8	TRBD1	CASRNRGQGFQYF	TGTGCCAGCAGAAACAGAGGACAGGGTTTTCAGTACTTC
15	NA	TRBJ2-1	TRBV5-1	TRBD2	CASSPGTSGYNEQFF	TGCGCCAGCAGCCCTGGGACTAGCGGATACAATGAGCAGTTCTTC
15	NA	TRBJ2-7	TRBV4-1	NA	CASSQDESGYYEQYF	TGCGCCAGCAGCCAAGATGAATCGGGGTACTACGAGCAGTACTTC
13	NA	TRBJ2-3	TRBV7-2	NA	CASSTGSTDTQYF	TGTGCCAGCAGCACCGGCAGTACAGATACGCAGTATTTT
15	NA	TRBJ2-3	TRBV11-2	NA	CASSRRDRSTDTQYF	TGTGCCAGCAGCAGGAGGGACAGATCCACAGATACGCAGTATTTT
14	NA	TRBJ2-3	TRBV30	TRBD2	CAWSAGGGTDTQYF	TGTGCCTGGAGTGCGGGAGGAGGCACAGATACGCAGTATTTT
12	NA	TRBJ2-2	TRBV11-1	NA	CASGQDYGELFF	TGTGCCAGCGGTCAGGACTACGGGGAGCTGTTTTTT
16	NA	TRBJ1-3	TRBV7-2	NA	CASSLGRRSGGNTIYF	TGTGCCAGCAGTTTGGGACGTCGTTCAGGAGGAAACACCATATATTTT
13	NA	TRBJ2-1	TRBV28	NA	CASSLFVGAEQFF	TGTGCCAGCAGTTTATTTGTGGGTGCTGAGCAGTTCTTC
11	few	TRBJ1-1	TRBV20-1	NA	CSARPKSLAFF	TGCAGTGCTAGACCCAAATCGTTGGCTTTCTTT
17	NA	TRBJ2-1	TRBV18	NA	CASSPRWNRASNNEQFF	TGTGCCAGCTCACCACGATGGAACAGGGCCTCGAACAATGAGCAGTTCTTC
17	NA	TRBJ1-3	TRBV4-3	NA	CASSQDFTLLSGNTIYF	TGCGCCAGCAGCCAAGATTTTACACTACTCTCTGGAAACACCATATATTTT
14	NA	TRBJ1-1	TRBV10-2	NA	CASSESTENTEAFF	TGCGCCAGCAGTGAGTCCACGGAGAACACTGAAGCTTTCTTT
16	NA	TRBJ1-3	TRBV7-6	NA	CASSLSAQGSGNTIYF	TGTGCCAGCAGCTTGAGCGCCCAGGGATCAGGAAACACCATATATTTT
13	NA	TRBJ1-1	TRBV11-1	NA	CASSREGNTEAFF	TGTGCCAGCAGCCGGGAGGGGAACACTGAAGCTTTCTTT
15	NA	TRBJ1-1	TRBV7-2	NA	CASSLQGTRDSEAFF	TGTGCCAGCAGCTTACAGGGCACGAGGGATAGTGAAGCTTTCTTT
10	NA	TRBJ2-1	TRBV2	NA	CAIGGGAQFF	TGTGCCATCGGTGGGGGAGCGCAGTTCTTC
13	NA	TRBJ1-6	TRBV30	NA	CAWSRFRNSPLHF	TGTGCCTGGAGTAGATTCCGTAATTCACCCCTCCACTTT
13	once	TRBJ1-6	TRBV4-1	NA	CATSRGGDSPLHF	TGCGCCACCTCGCGGGGGGGCGATTCACCCCTCCACTTT
17	once	TRBJ2-3	TRBV15	TRBD2	CATSNRLLASSTDTQYF	TGTGCCACCAGCAACCGACTACTAGCGTCTAGCACAGATACGCAGTATTTT
18	once	TRBJ1-2	TRBV14	TRBD1	CASSHDLGQGRLLDGYTF	TGTGCCAGCAGCCACGATCTCGGACAGGGGCGGCTTCTGGATGGCTACACCTTC
19	NA	TRBJ2-1	TRBV19	TRBD2	CASRRTGGGLAGGYNEQFF	TGTGCCTCGAGGAGGACAGGCGGGGGACTAGCGGGAGGGTACAATGAGCAGTTCTTC
14	NA	TRBJ2-7	TRBV10-3	NA	CAISYSDSVYEQYF	TGTGCCATTTCTTACTCGGACAGTGTCTACGAGCAGTACTTC
13	NA	TRBJ2-1	TRBV7-8	NA	CASKLSFRNEQFF	TGTGCCAGCAAGCTTAGTTTCAGAAATGAGCAGTTCTTC
17	once	TRBJ1-2	TRBV11-3	TRBD1	CASSSGQGPRQNYGYTF	TGTGCCAGCAGCTCCGGACAGGGGCCCCGACAAAACTATGGCTACACCTTC
14	NA	TRBJ1-3	TRBV27	NA	CASSLLGTGNTIYF	TGTGCCAGCAGTTTATTAGGCACTGGAAACACCATATATTTT
14	few	TRBJ1-1	TRBV7-9	NA	CASSSDDWNTEAFF	TGTGCCAGCAGCTCCGATGACTGGAACACTGAAGCTTTCTTT
12	NA	TRBJ2-7	TRBV28	NA	CASNLDGYEQYF	TGTGCCAGCAACCTGGACGGGTACGAGCAGTACTTC
16	NA	TRBJ2-6	TRBV5-1	TRBD1	CASSPGTGSGANVLTF	TGCGCCAGCAGCCCGGGGACAGGCTCTGGGGCCAACGTCCTGACTTTC
14	NA	TRBJ1-5	TRBV30	NA	CAWSVGSLIEAQHF	TGTGCCTGGAGTGTAGGGTCACTTATTGAAGCCCAGCATTTT
15	NA	TRBJ2-3	TRBV7-9	NA	CASSSLAVRTDTQYF	TGTGCCAGCAGCTCTCTAGCAGTCCGCACAGATACGCAGTATTTT
14	NA	TRBJ1-2	TRBV14	TRBD1	CASSLATGPYGYTF	TGTGCCAGCAGCCTGGCGACAGGGCCCTATGGCTACACCTTC
14	few	TRBJ1-4	TRBV6-1	TRBD1	CASRTGSDNEKLFF	TGTGCCAGCAGGACAGGGTCGGATAATGAAAAACTGTTTTTT